This TCR beta chain was recovered during a study of T-cell memory formation after mild COVID-19. V gave up 4 bases and J gave up 2 bases, with 12 bases separating them. The V gene's germline CDR1 is LGHNA and CDR2 YSLEER. The CDR3 sequence is 14 residues long. Constant-segment primers were used for 5'RACE, and the resulting TCR alpha and TCR beta cDNA libraries carried sample barcodes and UMIs. TCRdb fed the 5' RACE reads into MiXCR, producing one record per CDR3 protein. The data contain some 100,000 distinct CDR3 sequences, approximately 12% of them singletons. The receptor's source is a man in his late teens or twenties who had mild COVID-19 (a few samples of this study predate the infection). Cell type and time point are not known. V is TRBV4-3 and J is TRBJ2-7, with a tentative D call TRBD2 (5 bases). Material for sequencing was PBMCs or a T cell subset sorted from them (not recorded which). The CDR3 region is CASSLFPGTYEQYF. The DNA of the CDR3 is TGCGCCAGCAGCCTATTCCCGGGAACCTACGAGCAGTACTTC.